Each of the 10 T cell receptor beta chains below was sequenced from the same sample in a study of T-cell memory formation after mild COVID-19 (dated by TCRdb to the early 2020s). Receptor amplification or capture employed 5' RACE. Reads for this sample came from an Illumina NovaSeq 6000. Clones were called with MiXCR by TCRdb after fastp trimmed the public reads at Q25, and only in-frame beta chains were retained. For every CDR3 protein sequence, its rows merge into one entry that carries the most common genes and DNA. For this sample there are 95,000 to 120,000 distinct CDR3 sequences; around 17% appear just once. Around 5.1% of the sample is taken by the ten largest. Sequenced material: PBMCs or a T cell subset sorted from them (not recorded which). These receptors were collected from a man younger than 30 who had mild COVID-19 (a few samples of this study predate the infection). The sample titles of this study are shuffled in the database, so cell type and time point are left out; the donor was told from shared clones.

The gene calls are TRBV23-1 and TRBJ2-4; TRBD1 matches at 7 bases. TRBV23-1 is flagged as an ORF with uncertain function. The length of the CDR3 is 17 residues. V lost 0 bases, J lost 0 bases, and 5 bases stayed unmatched. The CDR3 bases are TGCGCCAGCAGTCAATCCGACAGGGCCCTAGCCAAAAACATTCAGTACTTC. Its translation is CASSQSDRALAKNIQYF.

This clonotype was picked up many times. CDR3 sequence (DNA): TGCGCCAGCAGCTACCAAGAGACCCAGTACTTC. Its translation is CASSYQETQYF. V is TRBV5-1 and J is TRBJ2-5; D ambiguous. This CDR3 has 11 amino acids. V lost 3 bases to trimming and J lost 0 bases, with 0 bases between them. CDR1 is SGHRS and CDR2 is YFSETQ in the germline V gene. The full variable domain, in which reference TRBV5-1 and TRBJ2-5 provide the parts outside the CDR3, is KAGVTQTPRYLIKTRGQQVTLSCSPISGHRSVSWYQQTPGQGLQFLFEYFSETQRNKGNFPGRFSGRQFSNSRSEMNVSTLELGDSALYLCASSYQETQYFGPGTRLLVL.

The chain recombines TRBV12-3 or TRBV12-4 with TRBJ2-7; 10 nucleotides agree with TRBD2. The CDR3 contains 16 residues. With V trimmed by 5 bases and J by 0 bases, 7 bases remained unmatched. CDR3 in DNA: TGTGCCAGCAGTCCTACTAGCGGGGTTAGCTCCTACGAGCAGTACTTC. Residues: CASSPTSGVSSYEQYF.

This clonotype was counted a few times. The chain carries TRBV20-1 and TRBJ2-1, with a weak D call TRBD1 (5 bases). This CDR3 has 14 amino acids. CDR1 is DFQATT, CDR2 SNEGSKA, per germline (reference sequence). V dropped 5 bases and J dropped 3 bases, with 14 bases sitting between them. DNA for the CDR3: TGCAGTGCTTTCTGGTCGACAGTCTACAATGAGCAGTTCTTC. Its protein is CSAFWSTVYNEQFF.

The chain has TRBV2 and TRBJ2-5; TRBD2 matches 8 bases. The CDR3 has 13 residues. With V trimmed by 6 bases and J by 5 bases, 5 bases remained unmatched. Germline values: CDR1 SNHLY, CDR2 FYNNEI. The chain's CDR3 is CASSGTSGETQYF. For the CDR3, the DNA is TGTGCCAGCAGCGGGACTAGTGGTGAGACCCAGTACTTC.

This clonotype was picked up a small number of times. The chain combines TRBV11-2 with TRBJ2-1; 10 nucleotides match TRBD2. V shed 7 bases, J shed 10 bases, and the junction held 10 bases outside the gene matches. The CDR3 length is 14 residues. CDR1 and CDR2 from the germline V gene are SGHAT and FQNNGV. The CDR3 loop is CASTSTSGRREQFF. DNA of the CDR3: TGTGCCAGCACCTCGACTAGCGGGCGGAGGGAGCAGTTCTTC.

This clonotype came up a few times. The CDR3 reads CASTTEGKNTGELFF. CDR3 bases: TGTGCCAGCACTACGGAGGGGAAGAACACCGGGGAGCTGTTTTTT. This rearrangement joins TRBV2 to TRBJ2-2, with D tentatively TRBD2 (6 bases). Per germline, CDR1 SNHLY and CDR2 FYNNEI. There are 15 residues in the CDR3. Between the trimmed V and J ends, which lost 7 bases and 1 base, there was a span of 13 bases.

The chain links TRBV28 to TRBJ2-5; the match to TRBD1 covers 8 bases. Trimming took 5 bases from V and 5 from J; bases not matched to a gene: 4. Germline CDR1 MDHEN, CDR2 SYDVKM. CDR3 size: 13 residues. CDR3 nucleotide sequence: TGTGCCAGCAGTCGGACAGGGATGGAGACCCAGTACTTC. Translation gives CASSRTGMETQYF.

This clonotype was seen many times. V and J are TRBV7-2 and TRBJ1-2; weak D call: TRBD1 (5 bases). Germline CDR1 and CDR2: SGHTA and FQGNSA. V was clipped by 5 bases and J by 8 bases, with 18 bases between them. The CDR3 is 14 amino acids. DNA for the CDR3: TGTGCCAGCAGCCCCAGACAGCCTACTTCCGGCTACACCTTC. This codes for CASSPRQPTSGYTF.

The sample holds a few counts of this clonotype. The V and J genes are TRBV14 and TRBJ2-1; 11 nucleotides align to TRBD2. This CDR3 contains 17 residues. Germline CDR1 reads SGHDN; CDR2 reads FVKESK. V lost 0 bases, J lost 8 bases, and 9 bases stayed unmatched. CDR3 amino acids: CASSQESGLAGGDEQFF. CDR3 nucleotide sequence: TGTGCCAGCAGCCAAGAAAGCGGGCTAGCGGGGGGTGATGAGCAGTTCTTC.